Following are 25 T cell receptor beta chains from one sample sequenced in a study of immune cell composition in non-small cell lung cancer. Sequenced by immunoSEQ multiplex PCR; TCRdb stores in-frame clones only, minus some. Of approximately 13,000 clones listed, more than 65% are singletons. The sequencing input was lung tumor tissue. All receptors derive from a human donor with non-small cell lung cancer.

V usage is TRBV9 and J usage is TRBJ1-6; tentative D call: TRBD1 (5 bases). Germline V gene lookup returns CDR1 SGDLS and CDR2 YYNGEE. The CDR3 is 15 amino acids. V lost 0 bases, J lost 11 bases, and 15 bases lay in between. CDR3 in DNA: TGTGCCAGCAGCGTAGTCGGGGGGGGAGGAACACCCCTCCACTTT. Its translation: CASSVVGGGGTPLHF. The whole variable domain, filled in from reference TRBV9 and TRBJ1-6, reads DSGVTQTPKHLITATGQRVTLRCSPRSGDLSVYWYQQSLDQGLQFLIQYYNGEERAKGNILERFSAQQFPDLHSELNLSSLELGDSALYFCASSVVGGGGTPLHFGNGTRLTVT.

This clone turned up a few times. The gene calls are TRBV18 and TRBJ2-7; TRBD2 aligns across 7 bases. With V trimmed by 3 bases and J by 2 bases, 4 bases remained unmatched. Germline loops: CDR1 KGHSH, CDR2 LQKENI. The CDR3 loop spans 14 amino acids. In DNA, the CDR3 is TGTGCCAGCTCACCGCCTAGCGGAACCTACGAGCAGTACTTC. Its protein is CASSPPSGTYEQYF.

The CDR3 loop is CASSDQRGTYEQYF. The DNA for the CDR3 is TGCGCCAGCAGTGATCAGCGGGGGACCTACGAGCAGTACTTC. The J gene is TRBJ2-5, the V gene TRBV10-2; the match to TRBD2 covers 8 bases. The assigned J gene may be wrong: the sequence end matches TRBJ2-7 better. The CDR3 has 14 amino acids. Germline CDR1 is WSHSY and CDR2 is SAAADI.

V is TRBV28 and J is TRBJ2-7; 9 bases are shared with TRBD2. Germline V gene lookup returns CDR1 MDHEN and CDR2 SYDVKM. This CDR3 region has 17 residues. With V trimmed by 3 bases and J by 2 bases, 11 bases remained unmatched. CDR3 amino acids: CASSFWGSGGRAYEQYF. CDR3 bases: TGTGCCAGCAGTTTTTGGGGGAGCGGCGGGAGGGCCTACGAGCAGTACTTC. Using reference TRBV28 and TRBJ2-7 for the parts outside the CDR3, the full variable domain is DVKVTQSSRYLVKRTGEKVFLECVQDMDHENMFWYRQDPGLGLRLIYFSYDVKMKEKGDIPEGYSVSREKKERFSLILESASTNQTSMYLCASSFWGSGGRAYEQYFGPGTRLTVT.

This clone has only a few counts. The chain has TRBV6-6 and TRBJ1-5, with D unclear. The V gene's germline CDR1 is MNHNY and CDR2 SVGAGI (reference sequence). This CDR3 has 14 residues. The CDR3 coding sequence is TGTGCACTAGGGAAGACGGATAGCAATCAGCCCCAGCATTTT. Its translation is CALGKTDSNQPQHF.

The rearrangement uses TRBV27 and TRBJ1-1; D is undetermined. Germline V gene lookup returns CDR1 MNHEY and CDR2 SMNVEV (reference sequence). The CDR3 consists of 13 residues. The V end was cut by 2 bases, the J end by 6 bases, with 10 bases between. The CDR3 DNA reads as TGTGCCAGCAGTTTACGGGAGGGAGCTGAAGCTTTCTTT. Its protein product is CASSLREGAEAFF.

V usage is TRBV6-1 and J usage is TRBJ2-1; TRBD1 might be the D (6 bases). CDR3 length: 13 amino acids. Germline lookup yields CDR1 MNHNS and CDR2 SASEGT. Trimming shortened V by 7 bases and J by 8 bases, and 15 bases separated the two germline ends. The CDR3 DNA is TGTGCCAGCAACGTGCAGGGGTTCCATGAGCAGTTCTTC. Translating it yields CASNVQGFHEQFF.

The chain is built from TRBV18 and TRBJ2-1; perhaps TRBD2 as D (6 bases). The V end was cut by 2 bases, the J end by 8 bases, with 16 bases between. Germline V gene data show CDR1 as KGHSH and CDR2 as LQKENI. The CDR3 length is 15 residues. Here the CDR3 DNA reads TGTGCCAGCTCACCAGTTACCGGGAGAGGCGATGAGCAGTTCTTC. It encodes CASSPVTGRGDEQFF. Using reference TRBV18 and TRBJ2-1 for the parts outside the CDR3, the full variable domain is NAGVMQNPRHLVRRRGQEARLRCSPMKGHSHVYWYRQLPEEGLKFMVYLQKENIIDESGMPKERFSAEFPKEGPSILRIQQVVRGDSAAYFCASSPVTGRGDEQFFGPGTRLTVL.

The rearrangement uses TRBV7-3 and TRBJ2-7; possibly TRBD2 for D (5 bases). V gave up 5 bases and J gave up 2 bases, with 13 bases separating them. Per germline, CDR1 SGHTA and CDR2 FQGTGA. The CDR3 length is 14 residues. CDR3 sequence reads: CASSPTRDPYEQYF. CDR3 coding DNA: TGTGCCAGCAGCCCAACTCGGGATCCCTACGAGCAGTACTTC.

The rearrangement joins TRBV18 to TRBJ2-5, with TRBD1 identical over 9 bases. The germline CDR1 and CDR2 sequences are KGHSH and LQKENI. This CDR3 region has 15 residues. Trimming removed 4 bases from V and 2 bases from J; junction bases left unmatched: 5. The CDR3 nucleotides are TGTGCCAGCTCACGTGGGACAGGGCTACAAGAGACCCAGTACTTC. Translating it yields CASSRGTGLQETQYF.

V usage is TRBV30 and J usage is TRBJ2-7; the match to TRBD2 covers 7 bases. The germline V gene encodes CDR1 GTSNPN and CDR2 SVGIG (reference sequence). Trimming cost V 8 bases and J 4 bases; bases outside gene matches: 14. The CDR3 sequence is 14 residues long. The DNA for the CDR3 is TGTGCCAGTAGTATAACGGGAGGCGTGTACGAGCAGTACTTC. This codes for CASSITGGVYEQYF.

The chain couples TRBV5-4 to TRBJ2-5; D uncertain. The CDR3 runs to 13 residues. Trimming pared 0 bases from V and 3 bases from J, leaving 6 bases between. Per germline, CDR1 SGHNT and CDR2 YYREEE (reference sequence). CDR3 region: CASSLALEETQYF. The CDR3 DNA sequence: TGTGCCAGCAGCTTGGCCTTGGAAGAGACCCAGTACTTC.

Details on this clone: At one end, the junction sequence differs from germline, possibly due to a read error. This sequence joins TRBV27 and TRBJ2-3; D tentatively fits TRBD1 or TRBD2 (6 bases each). CDR3 length: 18 residues. Per germline, CDR1 MNHEY and CDR2 SMNVEV (reference sequence). CDR3 residues: CASSLSPLEGVRTDTQYF. The CDR3 bases are TGTGCCAGCAGTCTATCCCCGCTGGAGGGGGTCAGAACAGATACGCAGTATTTT.

In its sample, this clone was seen a few times. V usage is TRBV5-1 and J usage is TRBJ1-2; 9 bases align to TRBD1. With V trimmed by 5 bases and J by 8 bases, 13 bases remained unmatched. The CDR3 extends over 15 amino acids. Germline V gene data show CDR1 as SGHRS and CDR2 as YFSETQ. CDR3 amino acids: CASRLGSGQGSGYTF. CDR3 DNA: TGCGCCAGCAGGCTAGGTTCGGGACAGGGCAGCGGCTACACCTTC.

The rearrangement uses TRBV9 and TRBJ2-2; 9 nucleotides agree with TRBD2. The CDR3 is 15 amino acids. Germline V CDR1 and CDR2: SGDLS, YYNGEE. J lost 4 bases, V lost 0 bases, and 1 base had no gene match. CDR3 in DNA: TGTGCCAGCAGCGTAGTACTAGCGGGCACCGGGGAGCTGTTTTTT. Translated: CASSVVLAGTGELFF.

This chain joins TRBV7-2 and TRBJ2-3; possible D gene TRBD1, 6 bases. The CDR3 contains 15 residues. V lost 3 bases, J lost 4 bases, and 14 bases lay in between. Per the germline V gene, CDR1 is SGHTA and CDR2 is FQGNSA. CDR3 DNA: TGTGCCAGCAGCTTCTCAGGGGTAGCGTCAGATACGCAGTATTTT. Translating gives CASSFSGVASDTQYF.

Here the CDR3 reads CASSPRTVVRNEQFF. The DNA for the CDR3 is TGTGCCAGCAGTCCCCGGACAGTGGTTCGCAATGAGCAGTTCTTC. V usage is TRBV28 and J usage is TRBJ2-1; TRBD1 is a possible D gene (6 bases). CDR1 and CDR2 (germline): MDHEN, SYDVKM. This CDR3 is 15 amino acids long. With 5 bases removed from V and 6 bases from J, the gap between germline ends came to 17 bases. Together with reference TRBV28 and TRBJ2-1, the CDR3 gives the full variable domain: DVKVTQSSRYLVKRTGEKVFLECVQDMDHENMFWYRQDPGLGLRLIYFSYDVKMKEKGDIPEGYSVSREKKERFSLILESASTNQTSMYLCASSPRTVVRNEQFFGPGTRLTVL.

V is TRBV6-5 and J is TRBJ1-1; 8 nucleotides line up with TRBD1. Germline CDR1 and CDR2: MNHEY and SVGAGI. J lost 8 bases, V lost 6 bases, and 11 bases had no gene match. The length of the CDR3 is 14 residues. CDR3 in DNA: TGTGCCAGCAGACCAGACAGGGGTCCATCAGAAGCTTTCTTT. Translation: CASRPDRGPSEAFF.

CDR3 loop: CASSSRASGGVGEQYF. The CDR3 DNA is TGTGCCAGCAGTTCTAGGGCTAGCGGGGGGGTTGGGGAGCAGTACTTC. The chain carries TRBV7-6 and TRBJ2-7; 12 nucleotides line up with TRBD2. This CDR3 is 16 amino acids long. Trimming at V came to 6 bases and at J to 7 bases, leaving 13 bases not matched to a gene. Germline values: CDR1 SGHVS, CDR2 FNYEAQ.

The gene calls are TRBV5-5 and TRBJ2-1, with 9 bases aligning to TRBD2. V shed 3 bases, J shed 8 bases, and the junction held 9 bases outside the gene matches. The CDR3 is 15 residues long. Germline V gene sequence: CDR1 SGHKS, CDR2 YYEKEE (reference sequence). The CDR3 reads CASSSQWGGGDEQFF. The CDR3 DNA reads as TGTGCCAGCAGCTCCCAGTGGGGCGGGGGGGATGAGCAGTTCTTC.

The chain's CDR3 is CASSSPSGSYNEQFF. The CDR3, as DNA: TGTGCCAGCAGTTCCCCTAGCGGGAGCTACAATGAGCAGTTCTTC. This rearrangement joins TRBV6-5 to TRBJ2-1, with 10 bases identical to TRBD2. Germline V gene lookup returns CDR1 MNHEY and CDR2 SVGAGI. V lost 4 bases to trimming and J lost 3 bases; unmatched junction nucleotides: 3. The CDR3 runs 15 residues.

The chain carries TRBV15 and TRBJ1-4; unclear D gene. The V gene lost 3 bases and the J gene lost 4 bases, with 12 bases spanning the gap. CDR1 is LNHNV, CDR2 YYDKDF, per germline (reference sequence). CDR3 length: 15 amino acids. CDR3: CATSSPWGINEKLFF. CDR3 coding DNA: TGTGCCACCAGCAGCCCTTGGGGAATTAATGAAAAACTGTTTTTT.

The V and J genes are TRBV29-1 and TRBJ2-5, with D unclear. V dropped 4 bases and J dropped 4 bases, with 7 bases sitting between them. CDR1 is SQVTM, CDR2 ANQGSEA, per germline. The CDR3 extends over 11 amino acids. The CDR3, as DNA: TGCAGCGTTGTGGATGGAGAGACCCAGTACTTC. Translated, it gives CSVVDGETQYF.

The chain employs TRBV28 and TRBJ1-4, with TRBD1 matching over 7 bases. The ends lost 5 bases at V and 10 bases at J; junction bases unmatched: 13. CDR3 size: 15 residues. Germline V CDR1 and CDR2: MDHEN, SYDVKM. CDR3 nucleotide sequence: TGTGCCAGCAGTATCCCCGGGACAGTTGTTGGAAAACTGTTTTTT. Its protein product is CASSIPGTVVGKLFF.

The rearrangement joins TRBV30 to TRBJ2-2; TRBD2 aligns across 9 bases. There are 14 residues in the CDR3. Trimming cost V 5 bases and J 5 bases; bases outside gene matches: 6. Germline V gene data show CDR1 as GTSNPN and CDR2 as SVGIG (reference sequence). The CDR3 sequence: CAWSGTSRTGELFF. The CDR3 region has the DNA TGTGCCTGGTCCGGGACTAGCCGAACCGGGGAGCTGTTTTTT. The full variable domain, rest sourced from reference TRBV30 and TRBJ2-2, is SQTIHQWPATLVQPVGSPLSLECTVEGTSNPNLYWYRQAAGRGLQLLFYSVGIGQISSEVPQNLSASRPQDRQFILSSKKLLLSDSGFYLCAWSGTSRTGELFFGEGSRLTVL.